The source of this TCR beta chain is a study of control samples from healthy donors and cancer patients. The germline gives CDR1 SGHDT, CDR2 YYEEEE. J was trimmed by 7 bases and V by 4 bases; bases with no gene match: 7. The CDR3 contains 14 residues. TCRdb's table, derived via immunoSEQ multiplex PCR, lists solely in-frame clones and lacks some. Of about 110,000 clones in the sample, 75% to 95% are singletons; the top ten hold 4.4%. The source is a human donor in good health. The donor label of this sample is uncertain. Source material: blood. V usage is TRBV5-6 and J usage is TRBJ1-5; 8 positions agree with TRBD1. The CDR3 nucleotides are TGTGCCAGCAGCGGCACAGGGGGGGGGCAGCCCCAGCATTTT. Protein: CASSGTGGGQPQHF.